This passage covers 11 T cell receptor beta chains from one sample sequenced in a study of PD-1 blockade in classical Hodgkin lymphoma. Patients all relapsed after autologous stem cell transplantation, and there was variation in brentuximab vedotin exposure. TCRdb keeps only in-frame clones here, not all; method: immunoSEQ multiplex PCR. The data contain about 150,000 clones, less than 80% of them singletons. Here the sequenced sample was peripheral blood mononuclear cells (PBMCs), taken before the second cycle of nivolumab. The receptors originated from a human donor with classical Hodgkin lymphoma.

The V gene is TRBV9, the J gene TRBJ2-2; D uncertain. The V gene lost 3 bases and the J gene lost 6 bases, with 15 bases spanning the gap. CDR3 size: 15 residues. Germline CDR1 and CDR2: SGDLS and YYNGEE. The CDR3 loop is CASSALESGAGELFF. The CDR3 DNA reads as TGTGCCAGCAGCGCCCTGGAGAGTGGCGCCGGGGAGCTGTTTTTT.

This clone was recorded once. The V call is TRBV7-9, the J call TRBJ1-2, with D possibly matching TRBD1 (5 bases). The germline CDR1 and CDR2 sequences are SEHNR and FQNEAQ (reference sequence). The CDR3 runs 15 residues. The V and J ends lost 5 bases and 7 bases respectively, with 20 bases between them. CDR3 in DNA: TGTGCCAGCAGCCAAGATATGGTTACGGGGCTTGGCTACACCTTC. It specifies CASSQDMVTGLGYTF.

The rearrangement joins TRBV18 to TRBJ1-1; D perhaps matches TRBD1 (6 bases). Per the germline V gene, CDR1 is KGHSH and CDR2 is LQKENI. This CDR3 has 16 residues. V was cut by 4 bases and J by 1 base, with 16 bases left in between. In nucleotides, the CDR3 is TGTGCCAGCTCACAGAACAGGGCTGGGGCGAACACTGAAGCTTTCTTT. Its translation is CASSQNRAGANTEAFF.

The chain has TRBV11-2 and TRBJ2-7, with 12 bases that match TRBD2. From germline, CDR1 is SGHAT and CDR2 FQNNGV. The CDR3 extends over 15 amino acids. Trimming cost V 6 bases and J 3 bases; bases outside gene matches: 6. CDR3 amino acids: CASSWTSGTVYEQYF. The DNA for the CDR3 is TGTGCCAGCAGTTGGACTAGCGGGACCGTCTACGAGCAGTACTTC.

The genes are TRBV6-5 and TRBJ1-2, with 7 bases fitting TRBD1. This CDR3 contains 15 residues. The ends lost 8 bases at V and 3 bases at J; junction bases unmatched: 12. Per germline, CDR1 MNHEY and CDR2 SVGAGI. CDR3 sequence: CASRPPGTAYYGYTF. Written as DNA, the CDR3 is TGTGCCAGCCGCCCACCCGGGACAGCATACTATGGCTACACCTTC.

The count of this clone is one. The chain has TRBV25-1 and TRBJ1-2; D call uncertain. This CDR3 is 13 amino acids long. CDR1 is MGHDK, CDR2 SYGVNS, per germline. V dropped 8 bases and J dropped 3 bases, with 13 bases sitting between them. CDR3 region: CASDSGSYYGYTF. DNA for the CDR3: TGTGCCAGCGACTCAGGTTCCTACTATGGCTACACCTTC.

V gene TRBV9 combines with J gene TRBJ2-1, with 10 nucleotides matching TRBD2. With V trimmed by 5 bases and J by 4 bases, 6 bases remained unmatched. The CDR3 runs 15 residues. The V gene's germline CDR1 is SGDLS and CDR2 YYNGEE. CDR3 in amino acids: CASSPGLADYNEQFF. In nucleotides, the CDR3 is TGTGCCAGCAGTCCAGGACTAGCGGATTACAATGAGCAGTTCTTC.

The rearrangement uses TRBV25-1 and TRBJ2-7; the match to TRBD1 covers 8 bases. Per germline, CDR1 MGHDK and CDR2 SYGVNS. The length of the CDR3 is 13 residues. DNA for the CDR3: TGTGGAGTCTCCGGGACAGGAGACTACGAGCAGTACTTC. As protein: CGVSGTGDYEQYF.

This clone showed up just a few times. The CDR3 here is CASRMADAYEQYF. CDR3 DNA sequence: TGTGCCAGCAGGATGGCAGACGCCTACGAGCAGTACTTC. This chain uses TRBV27 with TRBJ2-7; D is unclear. In germline, CDR1 is MNHEY, CDR2 SMNVEV (reference sequence). This CDR3 is built from 13 residues. The germline V and J ends were trimmed by 6 bases and 2 bases, with 11 bases remaining between them.

The CDR3, as DNA: TGTGCCAGCAGTTACTCAGGCAGGAGGCTCACCGGGGAGCTGTTTTTT. This translates into CASSYSGRRLTGELFF. V gene TRBV6-5 combines with J gene TRBJ2-2; a possible D gene is TRBD2 (5 bases). The V gene lost 0 bases and the J gene lost 4 bases, with 12 bases spanning the gap. This CDR3 spans 16 amino acids. In germline, CDR1 is MNHEY, CDR2 SVGAGI.

The rearrangement joins TRBV10-3 to TRBJ1-2; no firm D call. Trimming left V 10 bases short and J 6 bases short, with 21 bases between. CDR1 and CDR2 from the germline V gene are ENHRY and SYGVKD. CDR3 length equals 14 residues. CDR3 nucleotides: TGTGCCACCCAGTCGACGGGGATGAGCGATGGCTACACCTTC. Protein product: CATQSTGMSDGYTF.